The rows below give T cell receptor beta chains drawn from one sample of a study of radiation and T cells in renal cell carcinoma. Here immunoSEQ multiplex PCR was the method, and the copy in TCRdb shows in-frame clones only, minus some. The table records about 150,000 clones, approximately 86% of them present only once. Specimen: blood, collected from a patient whose treatment included radiotherapy and nephrectomy. These TCRs come from a woman in her fifties or sixties with renal cell carcinoma. CDR3s include the opening cysteine and the closing phenylalanine or tryptophan.

>TRBJ1-1|TRBV19
CASTTGQAEAFF
>TRBJ2-7|TRBV5-1
CASSFERGSLEQYF
>TRBJ2-7|TRBV6-1
CASSLTYEQYF
>TRBJ1-4|TRBV7-2
CASSLSGQDEKLFF
>TRBJ2-3|TRBV9
CASNDRGQFTDTQYF
>TRBJ1-5|TRBV19
CASSISTENQPQHF
>TRBJ2-1|TRBV18
CASSPGTSYNEQFF
>TRBJ1-5|TRBV23-1
CASSEGGGSDQPQHF
>TRBJ2-5|TRBV14
CASSQGGGGAGETQYF
>TRBJ1-2|TRBV14
CASSQDRYIYGYTF
>TRBJ2-3|TRBV13
CASFLAGGRSTDTQYF
>TRBJ2-2|TRBV18
CASSPTDRADTGELFF
>TRBJ2-7|TRBV5-6
CASSLDRMDEQYF
>TRBJ2-1|TRBV7-6
CASSSRTDYNEQFF
>TRBJ2-3|TRBV7-2
CASGSQVSNTDTQYF
>TRBJ1-1|TRBV7-9
CASSLYKNTEAFF
>TRBJ2-2|TRBV11-2
CASTKTGQAGGTGELFF
>TRBJ2-2|TRBV11-2
CASSLIGGNTGELFF
>TRBJ2-3|TRBV19
CASTQRDSRITDTQYF
>TRBJ2-2|TRBV6-5
CASSYEGVTLTGELFF
>TRBJ1-1|TRBV5-1
CASSSTLGQGNGNTEAFF
>TRBJ1-1|TRBV7-2
CASSPQSGGLSTEAFF
>TRBJ2-1|TRBV11-2
CASSPPTSGGSNEQFF
>TRBJ1-2|TRBV27
CASSFDRQGRYGYTF
>TRBJ1-2|TRBV7-8
CASSHSWGYVDGYTF
>TRBJ1-6|TRBV4-3
CASSQGIRTYNSPLHF
>TRBJ1-4|TRBV6-6
CASRTSAINEKLFF
>TRBJ1-5|TRBV7-8
CASSSNRERNQPQHF
>TRBJ1-6|TRBV6-5
CASSYGFDRENSPLHF
>TRBJ2-1|TRBV11-1
CASSHVPQSEQFF
>TRBJ1-1|TRBV19
CASDGGGTLTEAFF
>TRBJ2-7|TRBV11-1
CASSFGQDYEQYF
>TRBJ1-5|TRBV27
CASSLLDTQQPQHF
>TRBJ1-2|TRBV5-1
CASRQENRGYGYTF
>TRBJ1-1|TRBV11-2
CASSLDRGRGNTEAFF
>TRBJ2-2|TRBV19
CASSPGLAGNTGELFF
>TRBJ2-7|TRBV7-9
CASSLGGVEQYF